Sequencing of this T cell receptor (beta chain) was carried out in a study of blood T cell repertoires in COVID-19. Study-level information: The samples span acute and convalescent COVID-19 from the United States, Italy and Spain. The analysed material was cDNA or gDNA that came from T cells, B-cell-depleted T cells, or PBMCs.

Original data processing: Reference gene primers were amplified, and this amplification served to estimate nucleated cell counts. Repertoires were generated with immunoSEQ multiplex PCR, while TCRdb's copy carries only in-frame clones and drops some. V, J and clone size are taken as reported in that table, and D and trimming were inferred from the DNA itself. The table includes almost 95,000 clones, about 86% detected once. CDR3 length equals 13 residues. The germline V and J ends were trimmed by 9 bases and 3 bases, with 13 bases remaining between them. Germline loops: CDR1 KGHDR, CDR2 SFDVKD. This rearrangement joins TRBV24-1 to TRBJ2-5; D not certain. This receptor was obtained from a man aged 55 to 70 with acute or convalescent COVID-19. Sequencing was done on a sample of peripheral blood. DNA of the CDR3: TGTGCCACCCAGCGCTTGAGCGAAGAGACCCAGTACTTC. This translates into CATQRLSEETQYF.